Following are 30 T cell receptor beta chains from one sample sequenced in a study of blood T cell repertoires in COVID-19. Using immunoSEQ multiplex PCR, the repertoire was profiled, and TCRdb retains in-frame clones only, with some absent. The sample records 52,000 or so clones, about 81% being singletons. What was sequenced was peripheral blood. The receptors were gathered from a man between 65 and 85 years old with active COVID-19.

CDR3 loop: CATSDFRGNQPQHF. The CDR3 DNA reads TGTGCCACCAGTGATTTCCGGGGCAATCAGCCCCAGCATTTT. The V gene is TRBV24-1, the J gene TRBJ1-5; D not certain. Trimming left V 1 base short and J 2 bases short, with 5 bases between. The germline CDR1 and CDR2 sequences are KGHDR and SFDVKD. The CDR3 consists of 14 residues.

This clone was recorded a few times. V is TRBV24-1 and J is TRBJ2-1, with 9 nucleotides matching TRBD1. Germline loops: CDR1 KGHDR, CDR2 SFDVKD. CDR3 length: 16 amino acids. J was trimmed by 6 bases and V by 3 bases; bases with no gene match: 8. The CDR3 protein is CATSDPGTGFFNEQFF. In DNA, the CDR3 is TGTGCCACCAGTGATCCCGGGACAGGGTTTTTCAATGAGCAGTTCTTC.

V and J are TRBV7-2 and TRBJ2-7; 10 nucleotides agree with TRBD2. The ends lost 6 bases at V and 2 bases at J; junction bases unmatched: 4. The CDR3 has 14 amino acids. CDR1 and CDR2 from the germline V gene are SGHTA and FQGNSA. CDR3 DNA: TGTGCCAGCAGTTTTAGCGGGGGGACCTACGAGCAGTACTTC. It yields the protein CASSFSGGTYEQYF.

The genes are TRBV7-8 and TRBJ2-2, with no clear D. The CDR3 has 13 residues. V lost 3 bases and J lost 6, with 8 bases in between. Germline V gene sequence: CDR1 SGHVS, CDR2 FQNEAQ. The CDR3 loop is CASSFGGSGELFF. Here the CDR3 DNA reads TGTGCCAGCAGCTTCGGTGGTTCCGGGGAGCTGTTTTTT.

This clone has a handful of counts. The V and J genes are TRBV3-1 (or the pseudogene TRBV3-2) and TRBJ2-3; D is possibly TRBD1 (5 bases). Germline V CDR1 and CDR2: LGHDT, YNNKEL (reference sequence). The CDR3 spans 16 residues. V lost 6 bases and J lost 4, with 20 bases in between. CDR3 DNA: TGTGCCAGCAGTTCGTACAGGTCATCCTCGCCAGATACGCAGTATTTT. Translated: CASSSYRSSSPDTQYF.

The V and J genes are TRBV12-3 or TRBV12-4 and TRBJ2-5; D uncertain. The CDR3 covers 13 residues. V was cut by 3 bases and J by 1 base, with 6 bases left in between. Written as DNA, the CDR3 is TGTGCCAGCAGTTTTGGCGGCCAAGAGACCCAGTACTTC. Amino acid sequence: CASSFGGQETQYF.

This rearrangement joins TRBV20-1 to TRBJ2-7; no clear D. Trimming pared 3 bases from V and 2 bases from J, leaving 11 bases between. Germline V gene data show CDR1 as DFQATT and CDR2 as SNEGSKA (reference sequence). This CDR3 spans 13 amino acids. DNA of the CDR3: TGCAGTGCTAGTGAAGGCAGCGCCTACGAGCAGTACTTC. It translates to CSASEGSAYEQYF.

The gene calls are TRBV12-5 and TRBJ2-2, with D unclear. Germline assignment: CDR1 LGHNT and CDR2 FRNRAP. V was pared by 0 bases and J by 7 bases, with 12 bases between. There are 15 residues in the CDR3. As DNA, the CDR3 is TGTGCTAGTGGTTTGGTACTCGGGTCGATCGGGGAGCTGTTTTTT. It translates to CASGLVLGSIGELFF. Combining the CDR3 with reference TRBV12-5 and TRBJ2-2 gives the whole variable domain DARVTQTPRHKVTEMGQEVTMRCQPILGHNTVFWYRQTMMQGLELLAYFRNRAPLDDSGMPKDRFSAEMPDATLATLKIQPSEPRDSAVYFCASGLVLGSIGELFFGEGSRLTVL.

The rearrangement links TRBV27 to TRBJ2-7; 10 positions match TRBD1. This CDR3 has 16 residues. Unmatched junction bases numbered 10, after V lost 2 bases and J lost 6 bases. In germline, CDR1 is MNHEY, CDR2 SMNVEV (reference sequence). Here the CDR3 DNA reads TGTGCCAGCAGTTTAGGGACAGGGGACTTTTGGCGCGAGCAGTACTTC. Translating gives CASSLGTGDFWREQYF.

This clone is a singleton in its sample. The gene calls are TRBV10-2 and TRBJ1-2; D is undetermined. Germline V gene lookup returns CDR1 WSHSY and CDR2 SAAADI. V was clipped by 2 bases and J by 2 bases, with 6 bases between them. The CDR3 sequence is 13 residues long. DNA for the CDR3: TGCGCCAGCAGTGAGGTACGGAACTATGGCTACACCTTC. Protein sequence: CASSEVRNYGYTF.

This chain connects TRBV6-2 or TRBV6-3 to TRBJ1-6; the match to TRBD1 covers 8 bases. The CDR3 sequence is 16 residues long. Losses at the gene ends were 2 bases for V and 7 bases for J; bases not matched to a gene: 7. The germline gives CDR1 MNHEY, CDR2 SVGEGT. The CDR3 region has the DNA TGTGCCAGCAGTTACGGGACAGGAGCGGGGAATTCACCCCTCCACTTT. The encoded protein is CASSYGTGAGNSPLHF.

The CDR3 bases are TGTGCCAGCAGTCGAACAGGGGCGGCTGAAGCTTTCTTT. Amino acid sequence: CASSRTGAAEAFF. The genes are TRBV6-5 and TRBJ1-1; 7 nucleotides line up with TRBD1. CDR1 and CDR2 from the germline V gene are MNHEY and SVGAGI. With V trimmed by 5 bases and J by 6 bases, 6 bases remained unmatched. The CDR3 contains 13 residues.

The rearrangement joins TRBV29-1 to TRBJ2-1; TRBD1 matches 11 bases. Germline lookup yields CDR1 SQVTM and CDR2 ANQGSEA. The CDR3 is 14 residues long. V was pared by 6 bases and J by 14 bases, with 15 bases of the junction left unmatched. The CDR3 here is CSVGTGGQGVMEFF. The CDR3, as DNA: TGCAGCGTCGGGACAGGGGGACAGGGGGTGATGGAGTTCTTC.

On this clone: The junction departs from germline at one end; a sequencing error may be responsible. The chain links TRBV19 to TRBJ1-2; D perhaps matches TRBD1 (5 bases). This CDR3 comprises 13 residues. The germline CDR1 and CDR2 sequences are LNHDA and SQIVND (reference sequence). The DNA for the CDR3 is TGTGCCAGTAGGGCCTTGGGGCCCTATGCCTACACCTTC. Translated, it gives CASRALGPYAYTF.

The chain couples TRBV7-3 to TRBJ2-1; TRBD2 matches 13 bases. The trim removed 3 bases at V and 6 bases at J, leaving 8 bases unmatched. CDR1 is SGHTA, CDR2 FQGTGA, per germline. The CDR3 contains 17 residues. CDR3 amino acids: CASSLLRTSGRANEQFF. CDR3 in DNA: TGTGCCAGCAGCTTGCTTCGGACTAGCGGGAGAGCCAATGAGCAGTTCTTC.

The chain has TRBV2 and TRBJ2-2; no clear D gene. The CDR3 extends over 14 amino acids. The germline V gene encodes CDR1 SNHLY and CDR2 FYNNEI. Trimming removed 6 bases from V and 1 base from J, with 9 bases in between. Here the CDR3 DNA reads TGTGCCAGCAGCCGGTTTTTGAACACCGGGGAGCTGTTTTTT. Protein product: CASSRFLNTGELFF.

The chain carries TRBV11-1 and TRBJ2-3; D may be TRBD2 (6 bases). This CDR3 comprises 14 residues. The V end was cut by 5 bases, the J end by 5 bases, with 14 bases between. Per germline, CDR1 SGHAT and CDR2 FQDESV (reference sequence). The CDR3 here is CASSPVRELDTQYF. CDR3 nucleotides: TGTGCCAGCAGCCCCGTCCGGGAGTTAGATACGCAGTATTTT.

The chain combines TRBV7-9 with TRBJ2-5; TRBD2 might be the D (5 bases). Per the germline V gene, CDR1 is SEHNR and CDR2 is FQNEAQ (reference sequence). The V gene lost 10 bases and the J gene lost 5 bases, with 17 bases spanning the gap. There are 13 residues in the CDR3. This CDR3 is CAIPRESRETQYF. The CDR3 DNA sequence: TGTGCCATTCCTAGGGAGTCGCGGGAGACCCAGTACTTC.

This clone has a handful of counts. A junction boundary mismatches the germline segment, possibly from a read error. The CDR3 reads CASSLDREGEQYF. The CDR3, as DNA: TGTGCTAGCAGCTTAGACAGGGAGGGCGAGCAGTACTTC. This rearrangement joins TRBV7-7 to TRBJ2-7; D may match TRBD1 or TRBD2 (7 bases each). Germline values: CDR1 SSHAT, CDR2 FNYEAQ (reference sequence). The CDR3 totals 13 residues.

The rearrangement uses TRBV5-4 and TRBJ1-2; TRBD1 matches 9 bases. The CDR3 is 15 residues long. Germline values: CDR1 SGHNT, CDR2 YYREEE (reference sequence). J gave up 4 bases and V 5 bases, and 9 bases lay outside the gene matches. The CDR3 loop reads CASSSQGARSYGYTF. CDR3 bases: TGTGCCAGCAGTTCACAGGGGGCAAGAAGCTATGGCTACACCTTC. The full variable domain, completed using reference TRBV5-4 and TRBJ1-2, is ETGVTQSPTHLIKTRGQQVTLRCSSQSGHNTVSWYQQALGQGPQFIFQYYREEENGRGNFPPRFSGLQFPNYSSELNVNALELDDSALYLCASSSQGARSYGYTFGSGTRLTVV.

The chain links TRBV19 to TRBJ1-1; possible D gene TRBD1, 6 bases. CDR1 and CDR2 from the germline V gene are LNHDA and SQIVND (reference sequence). The CDR3 has 13 residues. The V and J ends lost 5 bases and 2 bases respectively, with 9 bases between them. CDR3: CASSWDINTEAFF. The CDR3 nucleotides read TGTGCCAGTAGTTGGGACATTAACACTGAAGCTTTCTTT. Together with reference TRBV19 and TRBJ1-1, the CDR3 gives the full variable domain: DGGITQSPKYLFRKEGQNVTLSCEQNLNHDAMYWYRQDPGQGLRLIYYSQIVNDFQKGDIAEGYSVSREKKESFPLTVTSAQKNPTAFYLCASSWDINTEAFFGQGTRLTVV.

The CDR3 reads CASSTTPPLAVETQYF. The CDR3, as DNA: TGTGCCAGCAGCACCACCCCCCCCCTAGCCGTGGAGACCCAGTACTTC. The chain links TRBV7-2 to TRBJ2-5, with a possible D match to TRBD2 (5 bases). The CDR3 is made up of 16 amino acids. Trimming stripped 5 bases from V and 5 bases from J, with 21 bases between. From germline, CDR1 is SGHTA and CDR2 FQGNSA.

This chain joins TRBV3-1 (or the pseudogene TRBV3-2) and TRBJ2-7; 14 bases are shared with TRBD2. The germline V gene has CDR1 LGHDT and CDR2 YNNKEL (reference sequence). V trimming: 4 bases; J trimming: 3 bases; junction bases outside the gene matches: 2. There are 15 residues in the CDR3. The CDR3 loop reads CASSLGTSGSYEQYF. The DNA of the CDR3 is TGTGCCAGCAGCCTGGGGACTAGCGGGAGCTACGAGCAGTACTTC.

This clone came up once. The genes are TRBV5-1 and TRBJ1-2; 9 bases fit TRBD1. Germline CDR1 is SGHRS and CDR2 is YFSETQ. The trim removed 4 bases at V and 7 bases at J, leaving 8 bases unmatched. The CDR3 spans 14 residues. The CDR3 DNA reads TGCGCCAGCAGCCCGGGACAGGGCTTGACTGGCTACACCTTC. Protein sequence: CASSPGQGLTGYTF.

This clone was found a few times. V and J are TRBV5-6 and TRBJ2-7; D perhaps matches TRBD2 (5 bases). Germline CDR1 reads SGHDT; CDR2 reads YYEEEE. Trimming took 3 bases from V and 1 from J, leaving 11 bases between them. The CDR3 contains 14 residues. CDR3 DNA: TGTGCCAGCAGCTACGGGCCGGGGTCCTACGAGCAGTACTTC. Translating gives CASSYGPGSYEQYF. The variable domain in full, with the rest retrieved from reference TRBV5-6 and TRBJ2-7, is DAGVTQSPTHLIKTRGQQVTLRCSPKSGHDTVSWYQQALGQGPQFIFQYYEEEERQRGNFPDRFSGHQFPNYSSELNVNALLLGDSALYLCASSYGPGSYEQYFGPGTRLTVT.

The gene calls are TRBV2 and TRBJ2-5; 8 positions agree with TRBD1. In germline, CDR1 is SNHLY, CDR2 FYNNEI. The CDR3 runs to 16 residues. Trimming at V came to 1 base and at J to 5 bases, leaving 9 bases not matched to a gene. CDR3 sequence reads: CASSEDGAGGRETQYF. CDR3 nucleotide sequence: TGTGCCAGCAGTGAAGATGGGGCAGGGGGCAGGGAGACCCAGTACTTC.

The J gene is TRBJ2-1, the V gene TRBV7-2; 7 bases are a match to TRBD2. Per germline, CDR1 SGHTA and CDR2 FQGNSA. With V trimmed by 5 bases and J by 5 bases, 15 bases remained unmatched. The CDR3 is 17 amino acids. The CDR3 DNA follows: TGTGCCAGCAGCCCGAGACTAGCCACTCAAGGTAACAATGAGCAGTTCTTC. Encoded protein: CASSPRLATQGNNEQFF.

This clone showed up just once. The rearrangement links TRBV20-1 to TRBJ2-1, with D hard to call. CDR3 length equals 13 residues. The ends were cut back, 3 bases at V and 10 bases at J, with 16 bases in the middle. Germline values: CDR1 DFQATT, CDR2 SNEGSKA (reference sequence). The CDR3 protein is CSASWSPTGEQFF. CDR3 DNA: TGCAGTGCTAGTTGGTCACCTACCGGGGAGCAGTTCTTC.

The rearrangement joins TRBV9 to TRBJ1-1; 8 bases map to TRBD1. Germline loops: CDR1 SGDLS, CDR2 YYNGEE. The V and J ends lost 0 bases and 5 bases, in that order; junction bases with no gene match: 12. CDR3 length: 17 amino acids. DNA for the CDR3: TGTGCCAGCAGCGTAGACCCCAAAAAGACAGGGGAGACTGAAGCTTTCTTT. Translated: CASSVDPKKTGETEAFF.

This clone was seen just once. The rearrangement links TRBV9 to TRBJ2-7, with 7 bases fitting TRBD1. Looked up from germline, CDR1 is SGDLS and CDR2 is YYNGEE. The CDR3 runs 15 residues. V was clipped by 4 bases and J by 2 bases; unmatched bases: 9. This CDR3 reads CASSPSPQGAYEQYF. CDR3 DNA: TGTGCCAGCAGCCCTTCCCCGCAGGGGGCCTACGAGCAGTACTTC.